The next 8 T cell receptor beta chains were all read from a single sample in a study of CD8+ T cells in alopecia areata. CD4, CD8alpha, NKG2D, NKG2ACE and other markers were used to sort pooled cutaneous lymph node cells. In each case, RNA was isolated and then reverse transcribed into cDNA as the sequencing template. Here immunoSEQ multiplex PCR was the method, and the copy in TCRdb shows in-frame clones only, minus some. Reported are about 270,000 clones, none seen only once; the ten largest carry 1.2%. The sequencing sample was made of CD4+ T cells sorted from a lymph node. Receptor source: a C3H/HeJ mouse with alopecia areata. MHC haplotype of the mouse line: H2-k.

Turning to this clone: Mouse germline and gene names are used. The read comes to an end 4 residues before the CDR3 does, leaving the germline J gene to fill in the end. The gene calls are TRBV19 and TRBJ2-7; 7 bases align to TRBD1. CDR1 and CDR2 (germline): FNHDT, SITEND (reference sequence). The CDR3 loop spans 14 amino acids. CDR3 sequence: CASSIQQGLYEQYF. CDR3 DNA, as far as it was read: TGTGCCAGCAGTATTCAACAGGGGCTGTAT.

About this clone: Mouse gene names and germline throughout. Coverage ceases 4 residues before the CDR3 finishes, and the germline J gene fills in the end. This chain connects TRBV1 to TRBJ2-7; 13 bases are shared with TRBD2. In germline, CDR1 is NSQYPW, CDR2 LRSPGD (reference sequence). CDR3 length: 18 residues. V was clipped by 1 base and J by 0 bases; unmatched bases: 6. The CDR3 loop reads CTCSAGIRDWGGSYEQYF. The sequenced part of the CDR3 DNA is TGCACCTGCAGTGCAGGGATCCGGGACTGGGGGGGCTCCTAT.

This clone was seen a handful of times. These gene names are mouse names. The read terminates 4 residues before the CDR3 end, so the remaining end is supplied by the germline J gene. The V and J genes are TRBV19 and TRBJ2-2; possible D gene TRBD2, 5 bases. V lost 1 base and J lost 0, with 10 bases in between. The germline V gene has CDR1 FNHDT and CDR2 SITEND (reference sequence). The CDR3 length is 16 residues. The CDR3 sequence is CASSIFWAANTGQLYF. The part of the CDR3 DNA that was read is TGTGCCAGCAGTATATTCTGGGCTGCAAACACCGGG.

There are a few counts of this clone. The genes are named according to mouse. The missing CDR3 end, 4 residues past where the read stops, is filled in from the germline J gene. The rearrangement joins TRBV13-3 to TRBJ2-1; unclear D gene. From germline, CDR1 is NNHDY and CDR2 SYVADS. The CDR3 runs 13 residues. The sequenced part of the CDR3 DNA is TGTGCCAGCAGTGATCCCGCCAGCGCT. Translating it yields CASSDPASA. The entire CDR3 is CASSDPASAEQFF.

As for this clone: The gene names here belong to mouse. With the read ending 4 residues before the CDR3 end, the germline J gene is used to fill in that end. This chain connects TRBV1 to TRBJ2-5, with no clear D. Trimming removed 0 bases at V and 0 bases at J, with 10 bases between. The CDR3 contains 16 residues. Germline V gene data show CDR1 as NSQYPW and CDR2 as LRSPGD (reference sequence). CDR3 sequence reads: CTCSADVLGNQDTQYF. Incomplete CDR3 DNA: TGCACCTGCAGTGCAGATGTATTGGGTAACCAAGAC.

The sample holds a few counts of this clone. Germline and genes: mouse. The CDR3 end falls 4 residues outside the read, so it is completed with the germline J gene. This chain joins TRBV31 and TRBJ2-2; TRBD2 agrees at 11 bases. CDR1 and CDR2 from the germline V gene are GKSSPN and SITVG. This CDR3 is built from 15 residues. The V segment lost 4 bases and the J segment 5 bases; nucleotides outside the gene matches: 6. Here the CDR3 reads CAWKPGTGGTGQLYF. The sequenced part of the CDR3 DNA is TGTGCCTGGAAGCCTGGGACTGGGGGTACCGGG.

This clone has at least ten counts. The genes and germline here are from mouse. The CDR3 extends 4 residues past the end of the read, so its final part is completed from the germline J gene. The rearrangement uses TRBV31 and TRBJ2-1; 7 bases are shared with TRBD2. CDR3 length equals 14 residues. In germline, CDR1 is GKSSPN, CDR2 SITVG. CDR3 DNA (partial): TGTGCCTGGAGTCTAATGGGGGGTTGGGCT. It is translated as CAWSLMGGWA. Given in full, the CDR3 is CAWSLMGGWAEQFF.

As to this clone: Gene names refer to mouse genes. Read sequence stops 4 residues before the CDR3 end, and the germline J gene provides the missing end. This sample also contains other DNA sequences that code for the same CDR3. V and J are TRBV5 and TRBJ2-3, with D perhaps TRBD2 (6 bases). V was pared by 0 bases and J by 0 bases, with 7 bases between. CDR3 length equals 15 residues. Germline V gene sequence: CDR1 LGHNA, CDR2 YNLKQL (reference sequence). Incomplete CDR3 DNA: TGTGCCAGCAGCCAAGATGGGGGAAGTGCAGAA. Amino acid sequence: CASSQDGGSAE. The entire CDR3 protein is CASSQDGGSAETLYF.